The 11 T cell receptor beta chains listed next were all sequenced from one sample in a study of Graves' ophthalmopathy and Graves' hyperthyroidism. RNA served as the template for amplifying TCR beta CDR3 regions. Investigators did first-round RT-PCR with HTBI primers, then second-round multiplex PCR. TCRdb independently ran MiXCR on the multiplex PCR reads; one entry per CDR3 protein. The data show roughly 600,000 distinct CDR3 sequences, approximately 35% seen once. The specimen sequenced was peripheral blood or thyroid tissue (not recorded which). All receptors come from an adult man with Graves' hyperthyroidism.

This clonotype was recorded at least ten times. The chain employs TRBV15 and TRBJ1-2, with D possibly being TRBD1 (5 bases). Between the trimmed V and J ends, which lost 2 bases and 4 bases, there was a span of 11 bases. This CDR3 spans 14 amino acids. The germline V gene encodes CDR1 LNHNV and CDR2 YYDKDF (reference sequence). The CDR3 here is CATSRSQDSYGYTF. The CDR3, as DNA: TGTGCCACCAGCAGATCACAGGATAGCTATGGCTACACCTTC.

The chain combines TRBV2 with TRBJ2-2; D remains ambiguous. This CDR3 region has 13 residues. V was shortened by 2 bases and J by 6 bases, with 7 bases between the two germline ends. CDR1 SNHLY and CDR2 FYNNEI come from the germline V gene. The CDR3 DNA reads TGTGCCAGCAGTGAATTGATGGCCGGGGAGCTGTTTTTT. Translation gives CASSELMAGELFF.

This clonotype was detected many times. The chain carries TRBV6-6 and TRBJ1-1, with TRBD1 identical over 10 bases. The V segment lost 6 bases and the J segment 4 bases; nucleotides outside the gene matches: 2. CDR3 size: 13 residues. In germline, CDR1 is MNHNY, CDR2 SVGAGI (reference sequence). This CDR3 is CASRGQGTTEAFF. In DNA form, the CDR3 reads TGTGCCAGCAGGGGACAGGGGACCACTGAAGCTTTCTTT.

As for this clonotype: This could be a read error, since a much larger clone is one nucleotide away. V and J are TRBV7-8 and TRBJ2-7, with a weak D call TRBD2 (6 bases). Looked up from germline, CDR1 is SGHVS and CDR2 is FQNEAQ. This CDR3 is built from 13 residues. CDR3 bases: TGCGCCAGCAGCCAATCTAGCGACTACGAGCAGTACTTC. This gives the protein CASSQSSDYEQYF. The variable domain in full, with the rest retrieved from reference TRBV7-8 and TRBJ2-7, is GAGVSQSPRYKVAKRGQDVALRCDPISGHVSLFWYQQALGQGPEFLTYFQNEAQLDKSGLPSDRFFAERPEGSVSTLKIQRTQQEDSAVYLCASSQSSDYEQYFGPGTRLTVT.

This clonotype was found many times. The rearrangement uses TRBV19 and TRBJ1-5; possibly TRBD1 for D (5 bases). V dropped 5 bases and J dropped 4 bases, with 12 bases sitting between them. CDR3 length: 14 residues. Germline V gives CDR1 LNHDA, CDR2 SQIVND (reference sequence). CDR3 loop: CASSPDSLNQPQHF. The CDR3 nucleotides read TGTGCCAGTAGTCCCGACAGCCTGAATCAGCCCCAGCATTTT.

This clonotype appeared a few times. This CDR3 reads CATSRDPSTDTQYF. The CDR3 nucleotides read TGTGCCACCAGCAGAGATCCTAGCACAGATACGCAGTATTTT. This rearrangement joins TRBV15 to TRBJ2-3; D is uncertain. Germline-derived CDR1 and CDR2 are LNHNV and YYDKDF (reference sequence). The CDR3 runs 14 residues. Trimming left V 0 bases short and J 0 bases short, with 4 bases between.

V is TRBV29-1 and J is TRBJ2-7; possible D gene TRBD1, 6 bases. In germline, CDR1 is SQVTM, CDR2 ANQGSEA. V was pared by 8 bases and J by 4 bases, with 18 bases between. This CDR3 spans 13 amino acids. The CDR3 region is CSLVSGDIYEQYF. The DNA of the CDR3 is TGCAGCTTAGTCTCAGGGGACATATACGAGCAGTACTTC.

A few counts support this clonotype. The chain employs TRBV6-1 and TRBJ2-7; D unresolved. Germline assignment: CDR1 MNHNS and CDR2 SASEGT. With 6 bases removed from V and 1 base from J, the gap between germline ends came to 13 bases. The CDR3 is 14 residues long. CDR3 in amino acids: CASRLETKSYEQYF. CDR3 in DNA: TGTGCCAGCAGGTTGGAGACCAAATCCTACGAGCAGTACTTC.

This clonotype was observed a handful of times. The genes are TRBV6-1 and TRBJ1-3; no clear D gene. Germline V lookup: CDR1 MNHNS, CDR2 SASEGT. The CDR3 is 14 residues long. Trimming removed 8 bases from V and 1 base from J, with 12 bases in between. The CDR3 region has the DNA TGTGCCAGCCTTGAGGGAATTTCTGGAAACACCATATATTTT. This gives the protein CASLEGISGNTIYF.

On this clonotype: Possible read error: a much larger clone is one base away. The CDR3, as DNA: TGTGCCAGCAGTTTAGTTGGGGGGGCGATGGGCACTGAAGCTTTCTTT. This encodes CASSLVGGAMGTEAFF. The J gene is TRBJ1-1, the V gene TRBV12-3 or TRBV12-4; the D gene is possibly TRBD1 (6 bases). Trimming left V 1 base short and J 4 bases short, with 16 bases between. This CDR3 spans 16 amino acids.

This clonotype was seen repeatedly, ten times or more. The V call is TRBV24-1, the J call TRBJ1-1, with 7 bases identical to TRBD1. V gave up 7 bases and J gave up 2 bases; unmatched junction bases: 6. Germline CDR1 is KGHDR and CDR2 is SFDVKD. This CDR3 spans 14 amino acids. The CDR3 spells CATSGIGGNTEAFF. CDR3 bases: TGTGCCACCAGCGGGATAGGGGGCAACACTGAAGCTTTCTTT.